This TCR beta chain was sequenced in a study of OX40 agonist ivuxolimab in advanced cancers. This clone was found once. This CDR3 is 16 amino acids long. The V segment lost 1 base and the J segment 3 bases; nucleotides outside the gene matches: 7. CDR1 is SEHNR, CDR2 FQNEAQ, per germline (reference sequence). Generated by immunoSEQ multiplex PCR, the TCRdb table keeps only in-frame clones and is missing some. This table holds roughly 32,000 clones, approximately 91% found once. This sequence joins TRBV7-9 and TRBJ1-2; 8 bases are shared with TRBD1. The source was CD4+ or CD8+ T cells sorted from blood, collected in a trial of the OX40 agonist ivuxolimab. This TCR was sampled from an adult with an advanced solid tumor such as melanoma, head and neck, liver or kidney cancer. The CDR3 is CASSLGDSTGDYGYTF. The DNA for the CDR3 is TGTGCCAGCAGCTTAGGGGATTCGACAGGGGACTATGGCTACACCTTC.